These 4 T cell receptor beta chains were all obtained from the same sample, sequenced in a study of cytomegalovirus exposure and HLA in healthy donors. The method was immunoSEQ multiplex PCR; TCRdb's version includes in-frame clones alone and lacks a portion of them. The data show around 160,000 clones, with about 85% seen just once and approximately 2.4% held by the top ten. The sequencing sample was made of PBMCs. The source of these receptors is a man aged 30-40 years in good health and CMV-seropositive.

The CDR3 DNA follows: TGTGCCAGCTCACCACAGGACAGGGAAGGCGAGCAGTACTTC. This translates into CASSPQDREGEQYF. This chain connects TRBV18 to TRBJ2-7, with TRBD1 matching 8 bases. CDR1 KGHSH and CDR2 LQKENI come from the germline V gene. The CDR3 length is 14 residues. The trim removed 1 base at V and 6 bases at J, leaving 5 bases unmatched.

J is TRBJ2-7 and V is TRBV6-5; a possible D gene is TRBD1 (8 bases). Germline values: CDR1 MNHEY, CDR2 SVGAGI. This CDR3 is 13 amino acids long. V was cut by 6 bases and J by 5 bases, with 14 bases left in between. The CDR3 loop reads CASSLQGGNEQYF. The CDR3 DNA is TGTGCCAGCAGCTTACAGGGGGGGAACGAGCAGTACTTC.

The rearrangement links TRBV7-9 to TRBJ2-7; TRBD1 aligns across 7 bases. The V segment lost 6 bases and the J segment 3 bases; nucleotides outside the gene matches: 5. This CDR3 region has 13 residues. The germline V gene encodes CDR1 SEHNR and CDR2 FQNEAQ (reference sequence). CDR3 DNA sequence: TGTGCCAGCAGTCCTCCAGGGGGCTACGAGCAGTACTTC. Translation: CASSPPGGYEQYF.

This clone was seen a handful of times. The chain is built from TRBV7-2 and TRBJ1-5; D is uncertain. Trimming left V 5 bases short and J 7 bases short, with 12 bases between. The CDR3 covers 13 residues. Germline CDR1 and CDR2: SGHTA and FQGNSA. Written as DNA, the CDR3 is TGTGCCAGCAGCCCAAGGGCGGGGCAGCCCCAGCATTTT. Translated: CASSPRAGQPQHF.